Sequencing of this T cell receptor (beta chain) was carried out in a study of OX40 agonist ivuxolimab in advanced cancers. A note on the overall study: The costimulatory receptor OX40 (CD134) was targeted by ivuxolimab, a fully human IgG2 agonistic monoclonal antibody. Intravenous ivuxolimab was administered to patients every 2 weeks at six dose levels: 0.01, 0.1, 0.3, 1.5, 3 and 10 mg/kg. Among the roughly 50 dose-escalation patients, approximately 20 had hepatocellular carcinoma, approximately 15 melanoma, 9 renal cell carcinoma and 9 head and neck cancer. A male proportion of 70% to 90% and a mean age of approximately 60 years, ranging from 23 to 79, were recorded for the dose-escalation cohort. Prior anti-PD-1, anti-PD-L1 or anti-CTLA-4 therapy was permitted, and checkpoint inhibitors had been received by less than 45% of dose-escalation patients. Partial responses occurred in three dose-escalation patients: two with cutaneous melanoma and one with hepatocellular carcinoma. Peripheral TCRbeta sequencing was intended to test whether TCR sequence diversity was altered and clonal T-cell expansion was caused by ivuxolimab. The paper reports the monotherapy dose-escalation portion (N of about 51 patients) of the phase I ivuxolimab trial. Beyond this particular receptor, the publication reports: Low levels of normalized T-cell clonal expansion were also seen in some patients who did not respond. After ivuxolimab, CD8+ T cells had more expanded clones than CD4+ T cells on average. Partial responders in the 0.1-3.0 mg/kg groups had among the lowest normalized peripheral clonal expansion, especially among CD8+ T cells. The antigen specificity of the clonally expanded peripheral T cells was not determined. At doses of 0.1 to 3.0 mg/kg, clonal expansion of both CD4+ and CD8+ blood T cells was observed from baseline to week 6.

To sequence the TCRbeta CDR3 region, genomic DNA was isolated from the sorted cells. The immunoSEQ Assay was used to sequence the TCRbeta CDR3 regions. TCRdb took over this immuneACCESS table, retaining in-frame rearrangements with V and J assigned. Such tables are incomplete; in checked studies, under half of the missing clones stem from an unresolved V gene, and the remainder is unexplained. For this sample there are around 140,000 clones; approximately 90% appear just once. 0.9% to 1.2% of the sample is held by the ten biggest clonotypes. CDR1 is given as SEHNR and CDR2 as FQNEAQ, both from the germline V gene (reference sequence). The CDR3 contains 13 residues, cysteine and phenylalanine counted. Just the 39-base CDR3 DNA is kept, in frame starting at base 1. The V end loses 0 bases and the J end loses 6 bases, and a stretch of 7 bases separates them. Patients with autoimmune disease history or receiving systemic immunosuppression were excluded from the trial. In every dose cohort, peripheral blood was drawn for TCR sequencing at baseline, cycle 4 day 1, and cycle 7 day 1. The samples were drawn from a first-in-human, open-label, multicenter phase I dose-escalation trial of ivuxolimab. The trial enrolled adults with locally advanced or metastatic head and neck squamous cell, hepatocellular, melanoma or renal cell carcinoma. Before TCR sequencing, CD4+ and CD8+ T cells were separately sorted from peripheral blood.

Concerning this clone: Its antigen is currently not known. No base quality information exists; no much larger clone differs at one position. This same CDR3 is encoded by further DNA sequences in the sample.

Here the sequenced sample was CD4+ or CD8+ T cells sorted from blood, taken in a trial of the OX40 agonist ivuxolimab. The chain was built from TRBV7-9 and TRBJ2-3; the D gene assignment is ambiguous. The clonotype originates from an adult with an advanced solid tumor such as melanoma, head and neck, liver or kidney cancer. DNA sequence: TGTGCCAGCAGCTTAGCGGGGTCGGATACGCAGTATTTT. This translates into CASSLAGSDTQYF.